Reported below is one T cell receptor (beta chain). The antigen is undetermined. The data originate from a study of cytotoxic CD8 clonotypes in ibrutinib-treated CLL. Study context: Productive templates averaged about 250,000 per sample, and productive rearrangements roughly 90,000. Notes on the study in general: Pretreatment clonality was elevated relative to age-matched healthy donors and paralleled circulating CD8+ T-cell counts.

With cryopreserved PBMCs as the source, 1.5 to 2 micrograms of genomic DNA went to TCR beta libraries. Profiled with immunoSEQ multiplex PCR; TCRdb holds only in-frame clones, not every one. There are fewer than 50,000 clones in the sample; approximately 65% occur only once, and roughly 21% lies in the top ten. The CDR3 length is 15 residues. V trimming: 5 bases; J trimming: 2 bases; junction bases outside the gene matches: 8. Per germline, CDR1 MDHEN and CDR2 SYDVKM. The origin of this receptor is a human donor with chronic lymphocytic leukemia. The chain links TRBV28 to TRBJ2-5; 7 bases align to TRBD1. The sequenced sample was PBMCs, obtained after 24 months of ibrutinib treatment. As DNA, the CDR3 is TGTGCCAGCAGTCGCAAGGGGGCACCGCAAGAGACCCAGTACTTC. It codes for CASSRKGAPQETQYF.